This T cell receptor beta chain came from a study of spatial heterogeneity in lung cancer. As to time point: blood at routine non-recurrence follow-up after resection. TCRdb passed the 5' RACE reads through MiXCR, listing each CDR3 protein once. Of around 70,000 distinct CDR3 sequences in the sample, approximately 9% were seen once. The TCR sequence derives from a female donor with early-stage non-small cell lung cancer. The sample here was PBMCs, taken at follow-up.

CDR3: CATSDSEGAIAYNEQFF. In DNA, the CDR3 is TGTGCCACCAGTGATTCTGAAGGGGCCATTGCCTACAATGAGCAGTTCTTC. The chain combines TRBV24-1 with TRBJ2-1; possible D gene TRBD1, 5 bases. V was pared by 2 bases and J by 2 bases, with 15 bases between. The CDR3 has 17 residues. Germline V lookup: CDR1 KGHDR, CDR2 SFDVKD.